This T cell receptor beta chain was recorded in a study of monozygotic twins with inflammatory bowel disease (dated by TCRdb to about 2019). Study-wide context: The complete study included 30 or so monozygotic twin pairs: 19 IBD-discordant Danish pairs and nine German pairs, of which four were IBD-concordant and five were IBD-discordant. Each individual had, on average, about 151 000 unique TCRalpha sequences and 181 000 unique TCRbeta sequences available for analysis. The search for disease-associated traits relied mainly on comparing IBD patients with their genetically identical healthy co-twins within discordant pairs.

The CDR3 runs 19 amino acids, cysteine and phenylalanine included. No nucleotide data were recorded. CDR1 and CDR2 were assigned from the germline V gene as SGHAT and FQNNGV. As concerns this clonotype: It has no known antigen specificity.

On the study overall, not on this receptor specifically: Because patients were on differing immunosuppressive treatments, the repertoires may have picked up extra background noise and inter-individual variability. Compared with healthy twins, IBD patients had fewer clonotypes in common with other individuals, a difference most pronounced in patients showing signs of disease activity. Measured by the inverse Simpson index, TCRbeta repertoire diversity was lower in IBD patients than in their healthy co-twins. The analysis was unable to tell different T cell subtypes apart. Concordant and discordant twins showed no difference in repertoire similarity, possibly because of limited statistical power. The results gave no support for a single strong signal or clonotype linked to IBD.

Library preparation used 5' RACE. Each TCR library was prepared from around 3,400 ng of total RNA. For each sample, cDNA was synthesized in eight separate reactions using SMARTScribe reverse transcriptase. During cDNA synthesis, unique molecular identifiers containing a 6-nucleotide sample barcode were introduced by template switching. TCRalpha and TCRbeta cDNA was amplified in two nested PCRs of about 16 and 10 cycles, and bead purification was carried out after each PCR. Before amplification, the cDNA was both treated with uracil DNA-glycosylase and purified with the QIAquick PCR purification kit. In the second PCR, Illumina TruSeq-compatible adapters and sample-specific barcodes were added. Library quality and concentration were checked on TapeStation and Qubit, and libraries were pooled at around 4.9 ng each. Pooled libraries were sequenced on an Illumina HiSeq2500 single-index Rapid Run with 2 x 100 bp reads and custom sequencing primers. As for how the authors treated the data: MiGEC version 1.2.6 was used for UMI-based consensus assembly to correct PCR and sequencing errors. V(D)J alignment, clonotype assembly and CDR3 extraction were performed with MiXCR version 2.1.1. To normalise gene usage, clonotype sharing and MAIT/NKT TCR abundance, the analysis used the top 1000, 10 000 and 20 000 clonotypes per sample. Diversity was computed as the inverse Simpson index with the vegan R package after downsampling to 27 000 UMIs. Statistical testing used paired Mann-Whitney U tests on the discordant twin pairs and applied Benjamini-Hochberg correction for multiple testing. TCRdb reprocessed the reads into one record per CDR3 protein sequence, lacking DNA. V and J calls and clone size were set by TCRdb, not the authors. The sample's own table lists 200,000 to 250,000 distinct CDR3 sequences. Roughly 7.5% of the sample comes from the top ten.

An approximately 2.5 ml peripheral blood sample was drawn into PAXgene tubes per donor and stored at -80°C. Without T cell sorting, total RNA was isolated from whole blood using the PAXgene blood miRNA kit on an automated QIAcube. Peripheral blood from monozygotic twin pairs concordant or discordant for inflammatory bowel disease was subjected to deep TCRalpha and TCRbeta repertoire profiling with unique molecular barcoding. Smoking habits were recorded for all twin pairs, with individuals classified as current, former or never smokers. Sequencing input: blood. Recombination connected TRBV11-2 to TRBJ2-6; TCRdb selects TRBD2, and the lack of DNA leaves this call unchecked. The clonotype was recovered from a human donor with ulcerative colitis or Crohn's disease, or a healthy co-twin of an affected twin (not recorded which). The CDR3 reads CASSPTILAGAIGANVLTF.